Sequencing of this T cell receptor beta chain was carried out in a study of blood T cells in healthy people across ages. The CDR3 spans 13 residues. In germline, CDR1 is PRHDT, CDR2 FYEKMQ (reference sequence). Staff drew around 10 milliliters of peripheral blood from each donor. Primers used in a second PCR of roughly 6 to 11 cycles were a sample-barcoded 5' primer and a J-beta primer mix. Every sample produced at least 2.5 million CDR3-containing paired-end reads. TCRdb processed the 5' RACE reads anew with MiXCR; each CDR3 protein has one entry. The data show approximately 2,000,000 distinct CDR3 sequences, about two fifths seen once. On this clonotype: One end of the junction does not line up with germline, which may come from a read error.

V gene TRBV13 combines with J gene TRBJ2-3; weak D call: TRBD2 (5 bases). The material sequenced was blood. This receptor was identified in a human donor in good health. CDR3 residues: CASSGEGADAQYF. The CDR3 region has the DNA TGTGCCAGCAGCGGCGAGGGAGCAGATGCGCAGTATTTT.